This record concerns one TCR beta chain sequence. This entry is derived from a study of shared clonotypes between healthy human individuals. Turning to the study itself: The study drew on a couple of women and a few men aged 18 to 49 as donors.

The study drew all its donors from Caucasian adults living in Nashville, Tennessee. Profiled with immunoSEQ multiplex PCR; TCRdb holds only in-frame clones, not every one. The data show 1.6 million or so clones, around 97% seen once. The sequence came from a man aged 25 to 40 in good health. Sequencing used naive CD4+ T cells sorted from blood. Described subset: CD45RA+ positively selected.

In DNA form, the CDR3 reads TGCGCCAGCAGCCAACGTAGACAGTTCAGGGAGACCCAGTACTTC. It codes for CASSQRRQFRETQYF. The chain combines TRBV4-3 with TRBJ2-5; possible D gene TRBD1, 5 bases. This CDR3 has 15 residues. Per germline, CDR1 LGHNA and CDR2 YSLEER. Trimming cost V 2 bases and J 5 bases, with 15 bases left between them.